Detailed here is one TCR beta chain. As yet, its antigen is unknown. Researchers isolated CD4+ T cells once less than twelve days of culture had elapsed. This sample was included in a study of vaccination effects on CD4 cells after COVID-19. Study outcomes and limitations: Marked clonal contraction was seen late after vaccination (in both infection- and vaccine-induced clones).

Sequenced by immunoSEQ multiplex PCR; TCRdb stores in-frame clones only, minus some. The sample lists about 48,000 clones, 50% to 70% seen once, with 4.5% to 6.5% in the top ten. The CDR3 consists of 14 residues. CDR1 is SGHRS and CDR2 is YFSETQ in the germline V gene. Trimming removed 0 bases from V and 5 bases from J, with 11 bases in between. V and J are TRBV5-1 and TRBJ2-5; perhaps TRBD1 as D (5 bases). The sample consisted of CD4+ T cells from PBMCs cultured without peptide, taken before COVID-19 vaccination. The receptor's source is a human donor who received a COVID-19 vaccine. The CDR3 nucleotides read TGCGCCAGCAGCTTGGTACAGGTCGGCGAGACCCAGTACTTC. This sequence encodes CASSLVQVGETQYF.